Presented here are 9 T cell receptor beta chains from one specimen sequenced in a study of T cell changes during pregnancy in multiple sclerosis. Profiled with immunoSEQ multiplex PCR; TCRdb holds only in-frame clones, not every one. The sample yields 60,000 to 85,000 clones, about 94% seen once. The sample in question was peripheral blood, obtained in the third trimester of pregnancy. Every receptor here comes from a female donor with multiple sclerosis, enrolled in a pregnancy study.

The J gene is TRBJ1-2, the V gene TRBV19; tentatively, D is TRBD1 (5 bases). Trimming shortened V by 5 bases and J by 4 bases, and 17 bases separated the two germline ends. Germline V gene sequence: CDR1 LNHDA, CDR2 SQIVND (reference sequence). This CDR3 comprises 15 residues. The CDR3 region has the DNA TGTGCCAGTAGTCCGCCCGGTGGGGGGGGCTATGGCTACACCTTC. Amino acids: CASSPPGGGGYGYTF.

The chain uses TRBV2 and TRBJ2-7; tentatively, D is TRBD1 (5 bases). The CDR3 contains 14 residues. Germline V CDR1 and CDR2: SNHLY, FYNNEI. V was trimmed by 4 bases and J by 7 bases, leaving 17 bases between them. CDR3 sequence: CASSVRQSAWEQYF. CDR3 DNA: TGTGCCAGCAGTGTCCGACAGAGCGCCTGGGAGCAGTACTTC.

The chain couples TRBV9 to TRBJ1-1, with D perhaps matching TRBD1 (6 bases). This CDR3 has 15 amino acids. The germline gives CDR1 SGDLS, CDR2 YYNGEE. The V end was cut by 1 base, the J end by 1 base, with 11 bases between. The DNA for the CDR3 is TGTGCCAGCAGCGTAACGGACAGACCGAACACTGAAGCTTTCTTT. Translation gives CASSVTDRPNTEAFF. Full variable domain (outside the CDR3, taken from reference TRBV9 and TRBJ1-1): DSGVTQTPKHLITATGQRVTLRCSPRSGDLSVYWYQQSLDQGLQFLIQYYNGEERAKGNILERFSAQQFPDLHSELNLSSLELGDSALYFCASSVTDRPNTEAFFGQGTRLTVV.

This chain joins TRBV9 and TRBJ1-2, with a weak D call TRBD1 (6 bases). Trimming cost V 3 bases and J 3 bases, with 6 bases left between them. The CDR3 has 12 amino acids. Germline values: CDR1 SGDLS, CDR2 YYNGEE. CDR3 sequence (DNA): TGTGCCAGCAGCGGACAGGACTATGGCTACACCTTC. This gives the protein CASSGQDYGYTF.

V and J are TRBV29-1 and TRBJ1-2; D possibly corresponds to TRBD1 (5 bases). Trimming cost V 3 bases and J 4 bases, with 15 bases left between them. Germline CDR1 SQVTM, CDR2 ANQGSEA. The CDR3 spans 14 residues. The CDR3 bases are TGCAGCGTTGAGAAGGGGTCCCCGGGCTATGGCTACACCTTC. This encodes CSVEKGSPGYGYTF.

This chain links TRBV6-5 with TRBJ2-7; a weak D match, TRBD2 (6 bases). CDR1 MNHEY and CDR2 SVGAGI come from the germline V gene. Trimming cost V 6 bases and J 3 bases, with 12 bases left between them. This CDR3 contains 13 residues. The CDR3 DNA sequence: TGTGCCAGCAGGGGAAGGACTAACTACGAGCAGTACTTC. It encodes CASRGRTNYEQYF.

Only one count was recorded for this clone. J is TRBJ1-3 and V is TRBV4-2; tentative D call: TRBD1 (5 bases). Germline CDR1 and CDR2: LGHNA and YNFKEQ. The CDR3 spans 16 residues. Deletions cut 2 bases from V and 4 bases from J, with 15 bases between. The CDR3 here is CASSQRGGVWGNTIYF. The CDR3 DNA follows: TGTGCCAGCAGCCAACGGGGGGGGGTGTGGGGAAACACCATATATTTT.

This sequence joins TRBV29-1 and TRBJ1-6, with D uncertain. Trimming cost V 7 bases and J 7 bases, with 14 bases left between them. CDR3 size: 13 residues. Germline lookup yields CDR1 SQVTM and CDR2 ANQGSEA. The CDR3 loop reads CSALRDENSPLHF. The CDR3 DNA sequence: TGCAGCGCTCTCCGGGATGAAAATTCACCCCTCCACTTT.

The DNA for the CDR3 is TGTGCCAGCAGCTCCCCTTTGGGCGGGGGGGCTGGTTGGGCAGATACGCAGTATTTT. Protein sequence: CASSSPLGGGAGWADTQYF. This sequence joins TRBV7-2 and TRBJ2-3, with 9 bases matching TRBD2. This CDR3 region has 19 residues. Germline assignment: CDR1 SGHTA and CDR2 FQGNSA. With V trimmed by 4 bases and J by 4 bases, 18 bases remained unmatched.